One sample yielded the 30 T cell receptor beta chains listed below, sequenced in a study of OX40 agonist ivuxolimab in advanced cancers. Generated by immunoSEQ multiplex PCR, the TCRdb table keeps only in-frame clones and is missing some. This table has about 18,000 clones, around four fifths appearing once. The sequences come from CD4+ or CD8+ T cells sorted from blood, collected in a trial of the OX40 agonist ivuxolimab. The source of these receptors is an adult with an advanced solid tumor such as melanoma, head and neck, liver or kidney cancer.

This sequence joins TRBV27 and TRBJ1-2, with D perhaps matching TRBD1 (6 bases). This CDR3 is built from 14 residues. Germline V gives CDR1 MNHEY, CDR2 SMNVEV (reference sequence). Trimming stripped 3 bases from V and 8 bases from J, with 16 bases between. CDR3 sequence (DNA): TGTGCCAGCAGTTTGGGGCAGGGGCAGAGGGGCTACACCTTC. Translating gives CASSLGQGQRGYTF.

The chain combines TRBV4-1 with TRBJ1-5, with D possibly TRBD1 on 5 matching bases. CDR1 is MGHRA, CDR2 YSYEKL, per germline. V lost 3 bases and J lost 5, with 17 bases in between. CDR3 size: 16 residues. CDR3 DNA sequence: TGCGCCAGCAGCCATCCCTCGGGGCAGGGTGATCAGCCCCAGCATTTT. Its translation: CASSHPSGQGDQPQHF.

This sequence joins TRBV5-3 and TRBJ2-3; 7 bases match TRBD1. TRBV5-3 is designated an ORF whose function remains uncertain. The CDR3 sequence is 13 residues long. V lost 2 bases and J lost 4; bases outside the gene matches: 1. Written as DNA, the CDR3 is TGTGCCAGAAGCTTAGGGGGCGCAGATACGCAGTATTTT. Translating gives CARSLGGADTQYF.

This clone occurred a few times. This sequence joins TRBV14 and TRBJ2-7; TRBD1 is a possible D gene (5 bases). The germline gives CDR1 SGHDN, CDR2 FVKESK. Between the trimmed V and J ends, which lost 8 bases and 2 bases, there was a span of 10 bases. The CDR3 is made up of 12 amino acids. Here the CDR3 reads CASGAEAYEQYF. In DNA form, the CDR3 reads TGTGCCAGCGGGGCAGAGGCCTACGAGCAGTACTTC.

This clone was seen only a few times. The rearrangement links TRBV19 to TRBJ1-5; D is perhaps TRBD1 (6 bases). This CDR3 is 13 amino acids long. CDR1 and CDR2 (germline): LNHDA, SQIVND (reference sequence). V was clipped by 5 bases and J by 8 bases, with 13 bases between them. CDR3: CASSSRAGEPQHF. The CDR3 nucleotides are TGTGCCAGTAGTTCCCGGGCAGGGGAGCCCCAGCATTTT.

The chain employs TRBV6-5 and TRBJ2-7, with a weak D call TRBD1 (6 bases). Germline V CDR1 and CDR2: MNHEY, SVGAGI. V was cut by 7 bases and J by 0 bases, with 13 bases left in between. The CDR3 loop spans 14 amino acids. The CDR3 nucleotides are TGTGCCAGCACCGGACAGTCAAGCTCCTACGAGCAGTACTTC. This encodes CASTGQSSSYEQYF.

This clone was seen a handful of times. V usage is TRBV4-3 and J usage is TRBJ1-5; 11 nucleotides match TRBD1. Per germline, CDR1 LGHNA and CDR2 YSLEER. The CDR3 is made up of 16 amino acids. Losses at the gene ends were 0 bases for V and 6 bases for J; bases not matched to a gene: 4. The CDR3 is CASSQEWTGGFQPQHF. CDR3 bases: TGCGCCAGCAGCCAAGAATGGACAGGGGGCTTTCAGCCCCAGCATTTT.

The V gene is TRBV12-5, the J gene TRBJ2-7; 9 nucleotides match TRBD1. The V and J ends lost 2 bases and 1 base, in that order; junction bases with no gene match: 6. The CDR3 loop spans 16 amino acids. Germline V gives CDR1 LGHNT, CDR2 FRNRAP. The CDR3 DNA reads TGTGCTAGTGGTTTGCCCCGACAGGGGGGGTCCTACGAGCAGTACTTC. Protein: CASGLPRQGGSYEQYF. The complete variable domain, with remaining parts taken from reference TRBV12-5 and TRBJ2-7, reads DARVTQTPRHKVTEMGQEVTMRCQPILGHNTVFWYRQTMMQGLELLAYFRNRAPLDDSGMPKDRFSAEMPDATLATLKIQPSEPRDSAVYFCASGLPRQGGSYEQYFGPGTRLTVT.

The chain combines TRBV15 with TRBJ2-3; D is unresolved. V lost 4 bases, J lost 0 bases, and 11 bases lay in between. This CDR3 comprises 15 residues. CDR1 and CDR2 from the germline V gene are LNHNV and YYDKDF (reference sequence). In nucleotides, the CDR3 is TGTGCCACCAGCATGCTGGTTGCTAGCACAGATACGCAGTATTTT. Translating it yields CATSMLVASTDTQYF.

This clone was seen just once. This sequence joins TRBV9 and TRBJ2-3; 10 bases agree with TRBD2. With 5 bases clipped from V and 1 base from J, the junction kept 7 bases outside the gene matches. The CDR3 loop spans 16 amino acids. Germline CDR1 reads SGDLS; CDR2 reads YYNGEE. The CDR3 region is CASSSGTSEGTDTQYF. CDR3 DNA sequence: TGTGCCAGCAGTTCCGGGACTAGCGAGGGCACAGATACGCAGTATTTT.

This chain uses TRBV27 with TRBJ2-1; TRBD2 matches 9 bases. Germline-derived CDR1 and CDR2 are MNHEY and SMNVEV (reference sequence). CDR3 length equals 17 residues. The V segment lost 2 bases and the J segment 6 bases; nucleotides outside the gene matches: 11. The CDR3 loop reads CASSLLLAGPWGNEQFF. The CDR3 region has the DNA TGTGCCAGCAGTTTACTACTAGCGGGCCCTTGGGGCAATGAGCAGTTCTTC.

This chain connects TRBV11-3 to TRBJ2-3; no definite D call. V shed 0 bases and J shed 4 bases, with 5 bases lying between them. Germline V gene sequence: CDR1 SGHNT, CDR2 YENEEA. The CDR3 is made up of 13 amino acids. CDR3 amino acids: CASSLDTPDTQYF. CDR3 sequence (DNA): TGTGCCAGCAGCTTAGATACCCCAGATACGCAGTATTTT.

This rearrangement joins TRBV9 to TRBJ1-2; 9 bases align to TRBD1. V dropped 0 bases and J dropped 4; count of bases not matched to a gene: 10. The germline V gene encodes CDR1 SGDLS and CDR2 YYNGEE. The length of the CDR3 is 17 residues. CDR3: CASSVGGSGTGIYGYTF. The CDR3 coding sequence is TGTGCCAGCAGCGTAGGGGGGTCCGGGACAGGGATCTATGGCTACACCTTC.

This CDR3 is CASSYTGEGLEAFF. CDR3 DNA sequence: TGTGCCAGCAGTTACACAGGGGAGGGACTTGAAGCTTTCTTT. This chain links TRBV6-9 with TRBJ1-1, with TRBD1 identical over 7 bases. CDR1 is MNHGY, CDR2 SVAAGI, per germline. V was clipped by 3 bases and J by 7 bases; unmatched bases: 8. This CDR3 spans 14 amino acids.

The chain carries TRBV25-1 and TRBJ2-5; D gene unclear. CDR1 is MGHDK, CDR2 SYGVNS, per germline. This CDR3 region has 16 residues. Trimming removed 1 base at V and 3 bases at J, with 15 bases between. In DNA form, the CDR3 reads TGTGCCAGCAGTGAATGGTTAGGCAGAATCAAAGAGACCCAGTACTTC. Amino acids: CASSEWLGRIKETQYF.

The CDR3 bases are TGTGCCAGCAGCTTTTTTTCACTAGCAGGGCTCTACGAGCAGTACTTC. Translation: CASSFFSLAGLYEQYF. The chain combines TRBV5-4 with TRBJ2-7; D might be TRBD2 (6 bases). The CDR3 runs to 16 residues. CDR1 is SGHNT and CDR2 is YYREEE in the germline V gene (reference sequence). The ends were cut back, 2 bases at V and 3 bases at J, with 18 bases in the middle.

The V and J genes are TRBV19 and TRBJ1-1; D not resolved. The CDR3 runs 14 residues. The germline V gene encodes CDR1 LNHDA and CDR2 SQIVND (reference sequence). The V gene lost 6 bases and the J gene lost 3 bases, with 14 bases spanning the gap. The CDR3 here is CASSPDPLHTEAFF. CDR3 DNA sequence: TGTGCCAGTAGCCCCGACCCACTACACACTGAAGCTTTCTTT.

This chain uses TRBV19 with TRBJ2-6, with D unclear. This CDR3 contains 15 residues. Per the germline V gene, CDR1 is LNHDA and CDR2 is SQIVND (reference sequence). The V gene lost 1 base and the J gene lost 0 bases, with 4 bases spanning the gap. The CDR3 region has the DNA TGTGCCAGTAGTATAGGGCACTCTGGGGCCAACGTCCTGACTTTC. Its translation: CASSIGHSGANVLTF.

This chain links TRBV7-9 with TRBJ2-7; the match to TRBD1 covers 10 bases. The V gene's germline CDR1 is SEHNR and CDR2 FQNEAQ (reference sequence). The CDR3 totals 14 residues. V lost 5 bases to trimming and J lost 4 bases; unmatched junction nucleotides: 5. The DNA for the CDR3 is TGTGCCAGCAGCCTCGGGACAGGGGCTTACGAGCAGTACTTC. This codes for CASSLGTGAYEQYF. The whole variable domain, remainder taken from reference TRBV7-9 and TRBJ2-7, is DTGVSQNPRHKITKRGQNVTFRCDPISEHNRLYWYRQTLGQGPEFLTYFQNEAQLEKSRLLSDRFSAERPKGSFSTLEIQRTEQGDSAMYLCASSLGTGAYEQYFGPGTRLTVT.

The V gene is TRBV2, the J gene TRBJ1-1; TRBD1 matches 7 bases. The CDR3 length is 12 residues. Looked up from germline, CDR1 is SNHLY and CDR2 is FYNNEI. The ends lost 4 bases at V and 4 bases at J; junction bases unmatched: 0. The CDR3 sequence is CASSGTGTEAFF. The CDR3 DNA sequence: TGTGCCAGCAGTGGGACAGGCACTGAAGCTTTCTTT.

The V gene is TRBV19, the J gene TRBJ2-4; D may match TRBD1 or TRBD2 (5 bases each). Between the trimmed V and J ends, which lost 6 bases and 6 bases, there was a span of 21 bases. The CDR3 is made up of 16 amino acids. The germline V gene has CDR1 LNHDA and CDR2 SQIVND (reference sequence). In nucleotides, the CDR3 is TGTGCCAGTAGGAATTTTTCTGGGGGAGCAAGAAACATTCAGTACTTC. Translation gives CASRNFSGGARNIQYF.

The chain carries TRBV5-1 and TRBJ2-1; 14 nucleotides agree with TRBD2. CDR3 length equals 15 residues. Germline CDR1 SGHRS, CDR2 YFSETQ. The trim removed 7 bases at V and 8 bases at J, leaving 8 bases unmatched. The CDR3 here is CASCPGTSGSHEQFF. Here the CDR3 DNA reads TGCGCCAGCTGTCCCGGGACTAGCGGGAGCCATGAGCAGTTCTTC. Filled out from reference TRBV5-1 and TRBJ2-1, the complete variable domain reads KAGVTQTPRYLIKTRGQQVTLSCSPISGHRSVSWYQQTPGQGLQFLFEYFSETQRNKGNFPGRFSGRQFSNSRSEMNVSTLELGDSALYLCASCPGTSGSHEQFFGPGTRLTVL.

The CDR3 sequence: CASSHAQGPYEQYF. The CDR3 region has the DNA TGTGCCAGCAGTCACGCACAGGGTCCCTACGAGCAGTACTTC. The chain carries TRBV5-8 and TRBJ2-7, with D perhaps matching TRBD1 (6 bases). CDR3 length: 14 amino acids. Trimming removed 5 bases from V and 2 bases from J, with 14 bases in between. Germline CDR1 and CDR2: SGHTS and YDEGEE.

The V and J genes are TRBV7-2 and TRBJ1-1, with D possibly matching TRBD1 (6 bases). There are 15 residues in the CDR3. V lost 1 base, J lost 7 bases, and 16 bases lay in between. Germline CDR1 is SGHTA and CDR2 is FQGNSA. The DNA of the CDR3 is TGTGCCAGCAGCTTAGTGGTTGCAGGGGTTAGTGAAGCTTTCTTT. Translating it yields CASSLVVAGVSEAFF.

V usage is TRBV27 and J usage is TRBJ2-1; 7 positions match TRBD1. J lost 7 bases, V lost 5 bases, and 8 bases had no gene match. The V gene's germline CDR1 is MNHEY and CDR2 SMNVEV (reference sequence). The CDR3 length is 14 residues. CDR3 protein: CASSPLTGMNEQFF. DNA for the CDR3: TGTGCCAGCAGTCCCCTGACAGGGATGAATGAGCAGTTCTTC.

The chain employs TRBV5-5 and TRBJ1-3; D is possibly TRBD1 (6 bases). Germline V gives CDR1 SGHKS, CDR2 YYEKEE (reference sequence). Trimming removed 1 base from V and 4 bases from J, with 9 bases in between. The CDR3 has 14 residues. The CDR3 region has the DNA TGTGCCAGCAGCTTGACAGGGCCAGGAAACACCATATATTTT. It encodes CASSLTGPGNTIYF.

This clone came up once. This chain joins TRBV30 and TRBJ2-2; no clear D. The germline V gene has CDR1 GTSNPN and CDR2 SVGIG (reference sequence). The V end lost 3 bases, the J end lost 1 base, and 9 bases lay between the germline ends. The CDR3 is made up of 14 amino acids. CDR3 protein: CAWSYDWNTGELFF. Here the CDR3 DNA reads TGTGCCTGGAGCTACGACTGGAACACCGGGGAGCTGTTTTTT.

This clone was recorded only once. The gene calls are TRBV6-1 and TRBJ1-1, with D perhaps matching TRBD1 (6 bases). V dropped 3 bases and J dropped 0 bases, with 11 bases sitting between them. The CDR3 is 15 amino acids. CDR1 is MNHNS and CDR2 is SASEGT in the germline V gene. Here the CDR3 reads CASSDSGTLNTEAFF. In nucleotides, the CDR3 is TGTGCCAGCAGTGATTCCGGGACACTGAACACTGAAGCTTTCTTT.

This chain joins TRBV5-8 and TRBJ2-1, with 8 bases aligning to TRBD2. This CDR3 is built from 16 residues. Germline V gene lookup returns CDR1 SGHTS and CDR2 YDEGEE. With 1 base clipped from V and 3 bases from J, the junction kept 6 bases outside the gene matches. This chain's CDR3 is CASSLSSLAGYNEQFF. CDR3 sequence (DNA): TGTGCCAGCAGCTTGTCGAGTCTAGCGGGCTACAATGAGCAGTTCTTC.

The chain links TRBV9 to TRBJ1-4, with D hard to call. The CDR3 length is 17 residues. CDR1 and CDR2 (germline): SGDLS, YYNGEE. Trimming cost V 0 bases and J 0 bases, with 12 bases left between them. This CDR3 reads CASSVGVRKATNEKLFF. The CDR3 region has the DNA TGTGCCAGCAGCGTAGGCGTCAGGAAGGCAACTAATGAAAAACTGTTTTTT.